The 27 T cell receptor beta chains below were found in one sample sequenced in a study of T cell clonality in common variable immunodeficiency. This table comes from immunoSEQ multiplex PCR, and its TCRdb copy is limited to in-frame clones, with some not included. This sample comprises some 54,000 clones, none seen once only. Sample: peripheral blood mononuclear cells. The receptors here all came from a person between 18 and 75 years old in good health.

In this sample, this clone turned up many times. The read ends 3 residues shy of where the CDR3 ends; the end is completed using the germline J gene. This rearrangement joins TRBV12-3 or TRBV12-4 to TRBJ2-4; TRBD2 might be the D (6 bases). V dropped 2 bases and J dropped 0 bases, with 17 bases sitting between them. The CDR3 length is 18 residues. CDR3 DNA (partial): TGTGCCAGCAGTTTAAGCACCCGGGGGAGATCAGCCAAAAACATT. Translation: CASSLSTRGRSAKNI. The entire CDR3 protein reads CASSLSTRGRSAKNIQYF.

This clone was picked up many times. Incomplete CDR3 DNA: TGTGCCAGCAGCTGGGGCGGATCTGATGAAAAA. Its translation is CASSWGGSDEK. The full CDR3 reads CASSWGGSDEKLFF. The V gene is TRBV5-5, the J gene TRBJ1-4; a possible D gene is TRBD1 (5 bases). The CDR3 extends 3 residues past the end of the read, so its final part is completed from the germline J gene. Per the germline V gene, CDR1 is SGHKS and CDR2 is YYEKEE (reference sequence). V gave up 3 bases and J gave up 6 bases, with 12 bases separating them. This CDR3 comprises 14 residues.

This clone was recorded at least ten times. Sequencing ends 3 residues short of the CDR3 end; the germline J gene provides the rest. This chain joins TRBV5-1 and TRBJ2-5; possibly TRBD1 for D (7 bases). Germline V gene lookup returns CDR1 SGHRS and CDR2 YFSETQ. This CDR3 contains 16 residues. The V end was cut by 2 bases, the J end by 2 bases, with 16 bases between. Here the CDR3 reads CASSFSAGGRQETQYF. The sequenced part of the CDR3 DNA is TGCGCCAGCAGCTTTTCCGCAGGGGGGCGACAAGAGACC.

This clone was counted many times. The DNA ends 3 residues before the CDR3 does, and the rest of the CDR3 is filled in from the germline J gene. V usage is TRBV20-1 and J usage is TRBJ2-5, with D uncertain. This CDR3 is built from 13 residues. CDR1 is DFQATT, CDR2 SNEGSKA, per germline (reference sequence). The V end was cut by 0 bases, the J end by 2 bases, with 7 bases between. The sequenced CDR3 bases are TGCAGTGCTAGAGATCTCTCTCAAGAGACC. Protein: CSARDLSQET. The CDR3 in full is CSARDLSQETQYF.

This clone has ten or more counts. CDR3 loop: CASSPSGGGYNEQFF. CDR3 bases read: TGTGCCAGCAGCCCTAGCGGGGGAGGTTACAATGAG. This rearrangement joins TRBV7-6 to TRBJ2-1, with 10 bases aligning to TRBD2. Read sequence stops 3 residues before the CDR3 end, and the germline J gene provides the missing end. The germline V gene has CDR1 SGHVS and CDR2 FNYEAQ. CDR3 length: 15 amino acids. J lost 4 bases, V lost 5 bases, and 5 bases had no gene match.

As regards this clone: Read data end 3 residues before the CDR3 end; the end is taken from the germline J gene. This chain joins TRBV20-1 and TRBJ2-7; 10 bases match TRBD2. There are 14 residues in the CDR3. With 4 bases clipped from V and 2 bases from J, the junction kept 5 bases outside the gene matches. Germline CDR1 DFQATT, CDR2 SNEGSKA (reference sequence). The covered CDR3 bases are TGCAGTGCTACCACTAGCGGGGTAACCTACGAG. Its protein product is CSATTSGVTYE. The full-length CDR3 reads as CSATTSGVTYEQYF.

This clone came up many times. The read terminates 3 residues before the CDR3 end, so the remaining end is supplied by the germline J gene. The genes are TRBV2 and TRBJ1-1; 8 bases are a match to TRBD1. The CDR3 runs to 14 residues. Germline lookup yields CDR1 SNHLY and CDR2 FYNNEI. J was trimmed by 5 bases and V by 7 bases; bases with no gene match: 9. This chain's CDR3 is CASTGQGSRTEAFF. CDR3 DNA (partial): TGTGCCAGCACTGGACAGGGAAGTAGAACTGAA.

This clone came up many times. The CDR3 end is not reached by the read, which stops 3 residues before it; the germline J gene fills it in. V gene TRBV18 combines with J gene TRBJ2-7; weak D call: TRBD2 (5 bases). Germline loops: CDR1 KGHSH, CDR2 LQKENI. Trimming pared 2 bases from V and 1 base from J, leaving 12 bases between. The CDR3 runs 15 residues. The sequenced CDR3 bases are TGTGCCAGCTCACCAAGTAGCGCAGCTTCCTACGAG. Its translation: CASSPSSAASYE. The entire CDR3 sequence reads CASSPSSAASYEQYF.

Details on this clone: The read ends 3 residues early relative to the CDR3; the germline J gene fills the gap. J is TRBJ1-2 and V is TRBV7-9; 8 positions agree with TRBD1. V was pared by 1 base and J by 7 bases, with 5 bases of the junction left unmatched. The germline V gene encodes CDR1 SEHNR and CDR2 FQNEAQ (reference sequence). The CDR3 runs to 14 residues. The covered CDR3 bases are TGTGCCAGCAGCTTAGTGCAGGGGGCCGGTGGC. Translated: CASSLVQGAGG. The whole CDR3 sequence is CASSLVQGAGGYTF.

This clone was seen many times. The read terminates 3 residues before the CDR3 end, so the remaining end is supplied by the germline J gene. This chain connects TRBV7-3 to TRBJ1-2, with 8 bases matching TRBD1. Germline CDR1 reads SGHTA; CDR2 reads FQGTGA. This CDR3 has 16 amino acids. The sequenced part of the CDR3 DNA is TGTGCCAGCAGCTTAGATCGCTTTAGAGGGACAGGCGGC. This encodes CASSLDRFRGTGG. The entire CDR3 reads CASSLDRFRGTGGYTF.

This clone was detected ten times or more. The sequenced fragment ends 3 residues before the CDR3 boundary, so the rest is inferred from the germline J gene. The rearrangement uses TRBV9 and TRBJ2-3; the match to TRBD2 covers 7 bases. V lost 2 bases, J lost 8 bases, and 8 bases stayed unmatched. The length of the CDR3 is 14 residues. Germline V gene lookup returns CDR1 SGDLS and CDR2 YYNGEE. The CDR3 here is CASSVWDYLGTQYF. CDR3 bases read: TGTGCCAGCAGCGTTTGGGACTATTTGGGTACG. The full variable domain, its missing parts supplied by reference TRBV9 and TRBJ2-3, is DSGVTQTPKHLITATGQRVTLRCSPRSGDLSVYWYQQSLDQGLQFLIQYYNGEERAKGNILERFSAQQFPDLHSELNLSSLELGDSALYFCASSVWDYLGTQYFGPGTRLTVL.

The table lists this clone with many counts. The read halts 3 residues ahead of the CDR3 end, with the missing end drawn from the germline J gene. This sequence joins TRBV20-1 and TRBJ2-3; 9 bases map to TRBD2. This CDR3 has 12 amino acids. V lost 5 bases to trimming and J lost 6 bases; unmatched junction nucleotides: 3. The V gene's germline CDR1 is DFQATT and CDR2 SNEGSKA (reference sequence). CDR3 amino acids: CSAPGLADTQYF. The part of the CDR3 DNA that was read is TGCAGTGCTCCAGGACTAGCGGATACG.

This clone appeared many times. The CDR3 is cut off 3 residues early in the read; its end comes from the germline J gene. The chain carries TRBV6-2 or TRBV6-3 and TRBJ2-7; TRBD2 is a possible D gene (6 bases). V was cut by 5 bases and J by 0 bases, with 11 bases left in between. The V gene's germline CDR1 is MNHEY and CDR2 SVGEGT. This CDR3 is built from 14 residues. Partial CDR3 DNA: TGTGCCAGCAGTCGGGACTGGAGCTCCTACGAG. Protein sequence: CASSRDWSSYE. The whole CDR3 reads CASSRDWSSYEQYF.

Ten or more counts support this clone. The missing CDR3 end, 3 residues past where the read stops, is filled in from the germline J gene. V and J are TRBV19 and TRBJ1-1; D call uncertain. CDR1 and CDR2 from the germline V gene are LNHDA and SQIVND (reference sequence). Trimming removed 5 bases at V and 0 bases at J, with 16 bases between. This CDR3 has 16 residues. CDR3 DNA (partial): TGTGCCAGTAGTCCCCAGGCAGGAGACATGAACACTGAA. Translated: CASSPQAGDMNTE. The entire CDR3 reads CASSPQAGDMNTEAFF. Together with reference TRBV19 and TRBJ1-1, the CDR3 gives the full variable domain: DGGITQSPKYLFRKEGQNVTLSCEQNLNHDAMYWYRQDPGQGLRLIYYSQIVNDFQKGDIAEGYSVSREKKESFPLTVTSAQKNPTAFYLCASSPQAGDMNTEAFFGQGTRLTVV.

This clone was picked up many times. The observed sequence ends 3 residues before the CDR3 terminus, with the missing tail filled in from the germline J gene. The chain combines TRBV30 with TRBJ2-7, with TRBD2 matching 9 bases. The V gene's germline CDR1 is GTSNPN and CDR2 SVGIG (reference sequence). The V gene end was trimmed by 3 bases and the J gene end by 6 bases; junction bases not matched to a gene: 9. This CDR3 is 14 amino acids long. The CDR3 reads CAWRRQAGGSEQYF. The DNA read from the CDR3 is TGTGCCTGGAGACGTCAAGCGGGAGGAAGCGAG.

This clone showed up many times. The read ends 3 residues before the CDR3 terminus; that terminus is restored from the germline J gene. The chain carries TRBV30 and TRBJ1-2; D is ambiguous. V was clipped by 3 bases and J by 4 bases, with 12 bases between them. The CDR3 has 13 amino acids. Germline V CDR1 and CDR2: GTSNPN, SVGIG (reference sequence). CDR3 residues: CAWRDNLGYGYTF. The DNA read from the CDR3 is TGTGCCTGGAGAGACAACTTGGGCTATGGC.

This clone was picked up many times. Read coverage stops 3 residues before the CDR3 terminus; the germline J gene supplies the remainder. The chain combines TRBV5-1 with TRBJ2-2, with D unclear. V lost 0 bases, J lost 3 bases, and 9 bases lay in between. The CDR3 sequence is 15 residues long. Germline values: CDR1 SGHRS, CDR2 YFSETQ. CDR3 DNA (partial): TGCGCCAGCAGCTTGGCCGTGTCGGACACCGGGGAG. This sequence encodes CASSLAVSDTGE. The whole CDR3 reads CASSLAVSDTGELFF.

This clone came up many times. The observed sequence ends 3 residues before the CDR3 terminus, with the missing tail filled in from the germline J gene. The chain joins TRBV7-8 to TRBJ1-6, with D perhaps TRBD1 (5 bases). The V gene's germline CDR1 is SGHVS and CDR2 FQNEAQ. V dropped 2 bases and J dropped 5 bases, with 13 bases sitting between them. This CDR3 is built from 16 residues. Partial CDR3 DNA: TGTGCCAGCAGCTTAATACAGGCATCCCATAATTCACCC. Translating it yields CASSLIQASHNSP. The whole CDR3 reads CASSLIQASHNSPLHF.

In its sample, this clone was seen many times. The CDR3 extends 3 residues past the end of the read, so its final part is completed from the germline J gene. The gene calls are TRBV20-1 and TRBJ1-1, with D possibly TRBD1 on 6 matching bases. CDR1 is DFQATT and CDR2 is SNEGSKA in the germline V gene (reference sequence). V lost 2 bases and J lost 6, with 10 bases in between. This CDR3 contains 12 residues. CDR3 sequence: CSARQGFAEAFF. The sequenced CDR3 bases are TGCAGTGCTAGACAGGGGTTCGCTGAA.

With respect to this clone: With the read ending 3 residues before the CDR3 end, the germline J gene is used to fill in that end. This chain connects TRBV18 to TRBJ1-5; no clear D gene. The CDR3 totals 16 residues. V was clipped by 5 bases and J by 0 bases, with 14 bases between them. The germline V gene has CDR1 KGHSH and CDR2 LQKENI. The DNA read from the CDR3 is TGTGCCAGCTCAAGCGTTAGCGGGGATAGCAATCAGCCC. Translating it yields CASSSVSGDSNQP. In full, the CDR3 reads CASSSVSGDSNQPQHF.

This clone was seen ten or more times. The CDR3 extends 3 residues past the end of the read, so its final part is completed from the germline J gene. The rearrangement joins TRBV20-1 to TRBJ1-5; weak D call: TRBD1 (5 bases). The length of the CDR3 is 12 residues. Germline-derived CDR1 and CDR2 are DFQATT and SNEGSKA (reference sequence). The germline V and J ends were trimmed by 6 bases and 4 bases, with 10 bases remaining between them. Incomplete CDR3 DNA: TGCAGTGCGAGACAGACAAATCAGCCC. Residues: CSARQTNQP. The whole CDR3 sequence reads CSARQTNQPQHF.

This clone was detected ten times or more. With the read ending 3 residues before the CDR3 end, the germline J gene is used to fill in that end. V usage is TRBV5-4 and J usage is TRBJ2-1; D possibly corresponds to TRBD2 (7 bases). The CDR3 is 15 residues long. CDR1 is SGHNT, CDR2 YYREEE, per germline (reference sequence). Trimming pared 1 base from V and 6 bases from J, leaving 14 bases between. The CDR3 bases that were read are TGTGCCAGCAGCTTGTTGGGGGGGCGAGTCAATGAG. This gives the protein CASSLLGGRVNE. In full, the CDR3 is CASSLLGGRVNEQFF.

Many counts were recorded for this clone. The read gets to within 3 residues of the CDR3 end, and the germline J gene fills in the rest. The rearrangement uses TRBV20-1 and TRBJ2-2; 10 bases agree with TRBD2. After removal of 6 bases from V and 1 base from J, the junction contained 5 bases not matched to a gene. The CDR3 sequence is 15 residues long. Germline lookup yields CDR1 DFQATT and CDR2 SNEGSKA (reference sequence). The CDR3 bases that were read are TGCAGTGCCTCAGCGGGGGGGATGAACACCGGGGAG. Amino acids: CSASAGGMNTGE. The full-length CDR3 reads as CSASAGGMNTGELFF.

This clone has at least ten counts. The read terminates 3 residues before the CDR3 end, so the remaining end is supplied by the germline J gene. The chain joins TRBV20-1 to TRBJ1-2, with D possibly being TRBD1 (5 bases). The CDR3 has 13 residues. The germline CDR1 and CDR2 sequences are DFQATT and SNEGSKA (reference sequence). The sequenced part of the CDR3 DNA is TGCAGTGCTCACCAGACCTTTCAGGGCGGC. This codes for CSAHQTFQGG. The CDR3 in full is CSAHQTFQGGYTF.

This clone was seen many times. The read terminates 3 residues ahead of where the CDR3 ends, so the germline J gene completes it. The chain has TRBV6-4 and TRBJ2-3; 11 bases fit TRBD2. CDR3 length: 16 residues. The germline V gene has CDR1 MRHNA and CDR2 SNTAGT. Germline trimming cut 3 bases from V and 0 bases from J; bases unmatched to any gene: 2. CDR3 DNA (partial): TGTGCCAGCAGTGAGACTAGCGGGGTTAGCACAGATACG. Its protein is CASSETSGVSTDT. The CDR3 in full is CASSETSGVSTDTQYF.

Partial CDR3 DNA: TGCGCCAGCAAAGGGACAGAGGGGGAAGGGGCCTACGAG. This encodes CASKGTEGEGAYE. The whole CDR3 is CASKGTEGEGAYEQYF. This chain joins TRBV5-1 and TRBJ2-7; TRBD1 matches at 7 bases. The read comes to an end 3 residues before the CDR3 does, leaving the germline J gene to fill in the end. In germline, CDR1 is SGHRS, CDR2 YFSETQ. This CDR3 contains 16 residues. V lost 6 bases, J lost 2 bases, and 14 bases stayed unmatched.

This clone was counted at least ten times. The read halts 3 residues ahead of the CDR3 end, with the missing end drawn from the germline J gene. The J gene is TRBJ1-2, the V gene TRBV20-1, with D perhaps TRBD1 (5 bases). Germline CDR1 reads DFQATT; CDR2 reads SNEGSKA (reference sequence). This CDR3 spans 13 amino acids. Trimming stripped 5 bases from V and 6 bases from J, with 16 bases between. The CDR3 spells CSAFPLGGNGYTF. The DNA read from the CDR3 is TGCAGTGCTTTCCCCCTCGGGGGAAATGGC.